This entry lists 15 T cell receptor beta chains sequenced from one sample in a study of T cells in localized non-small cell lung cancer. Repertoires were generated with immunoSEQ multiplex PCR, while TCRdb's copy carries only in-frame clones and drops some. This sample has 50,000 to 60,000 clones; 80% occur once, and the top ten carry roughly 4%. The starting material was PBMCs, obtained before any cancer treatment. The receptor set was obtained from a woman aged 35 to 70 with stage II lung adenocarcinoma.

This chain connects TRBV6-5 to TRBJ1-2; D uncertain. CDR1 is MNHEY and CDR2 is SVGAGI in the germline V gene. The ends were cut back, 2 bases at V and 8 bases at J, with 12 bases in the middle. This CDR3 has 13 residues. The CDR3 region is CASSYRGPSGYTF. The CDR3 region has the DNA TGTGCCAGCAGTTACAGAGGCCCTAGCGGCTACACCTTC.

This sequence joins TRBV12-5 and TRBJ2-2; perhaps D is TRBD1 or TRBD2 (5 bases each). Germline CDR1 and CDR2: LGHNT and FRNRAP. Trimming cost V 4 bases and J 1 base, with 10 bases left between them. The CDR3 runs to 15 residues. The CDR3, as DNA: TGTGCTAGTGGTTGGGGACGGATGAACACCGGGGAGCTGTTTTTT. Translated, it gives CASGWGRMNTGELFF.

CDR3 sequence reads: CASRSNSPLHF. The CDR3 nucleotides are TGTGCCAGCAGGAGTAATTCACCCCTCCACTTT. The chain is built from TRBV6-5 and TRBJ1-6; no definite D call. V lost 6 bases to trimming and J lost 6 bases, with 3 bases between them. In germline, CDR1 is MNHEY, CDR2 SVGAGI. The CDR3 is 11 residues long.

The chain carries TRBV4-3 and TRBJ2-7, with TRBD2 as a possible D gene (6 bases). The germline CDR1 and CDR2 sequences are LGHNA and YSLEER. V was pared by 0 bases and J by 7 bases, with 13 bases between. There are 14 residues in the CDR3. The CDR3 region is CASSQDGLGTEQYF. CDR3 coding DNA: TGCGCCAGCAGCCAAGATGGGTTAGGGACTGAGCAGTACTTC.

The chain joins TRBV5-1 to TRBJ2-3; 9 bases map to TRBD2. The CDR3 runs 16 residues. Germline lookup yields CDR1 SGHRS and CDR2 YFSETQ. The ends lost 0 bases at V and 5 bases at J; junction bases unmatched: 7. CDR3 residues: CASSLAAGGILDTQYF. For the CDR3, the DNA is TGCGCCAGCAGCTTGGCGGCGGGGGGGATTTTAGATACGCAGTATTTT.

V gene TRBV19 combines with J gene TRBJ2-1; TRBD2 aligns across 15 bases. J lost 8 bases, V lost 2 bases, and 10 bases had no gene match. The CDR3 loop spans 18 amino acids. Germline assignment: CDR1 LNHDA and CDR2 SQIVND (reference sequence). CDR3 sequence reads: CASSIWTSGGARRDEQFF. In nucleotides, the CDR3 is TGTGCCAGTAGTATATGGACTAGCGGGGGGGCAAGAAGGGATGAGCAGTTCTTC.

For the CDR3, the DNA is TGTGCCAGCAGTGAAGCCGACAGGCCTTACGGGGAAAAACTGTTTTTT. Translating it yields CASSEADRPYGEKLFF. This chain joins TRBV2 and TRBJ1-4; D perhaps matches TRBD1 (6 bases). The V end was cut by 0 bases, the J end by 8 bases, with 16 bases between. The CDR3 runs to 16 residues. Germline V gene lookup returns CDR1 SNHLY and CDR2 FYNNEI.

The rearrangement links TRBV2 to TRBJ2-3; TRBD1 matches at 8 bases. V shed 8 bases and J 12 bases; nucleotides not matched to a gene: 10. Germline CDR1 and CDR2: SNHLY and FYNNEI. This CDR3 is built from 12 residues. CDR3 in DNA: TGTGCCAGCGGCCCGACAGGGGAGGTTCAGTATTTT. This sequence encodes CASGPTGEVQYF.

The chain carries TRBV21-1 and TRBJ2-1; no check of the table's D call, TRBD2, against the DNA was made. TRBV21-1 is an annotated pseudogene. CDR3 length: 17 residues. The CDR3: CASSLKGLSLCYNEQFF. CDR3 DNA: TGTGCCAGCAGCCTCAAAGGACTCTCCTTGTGTTACAATGAGCAGTTCTTC.

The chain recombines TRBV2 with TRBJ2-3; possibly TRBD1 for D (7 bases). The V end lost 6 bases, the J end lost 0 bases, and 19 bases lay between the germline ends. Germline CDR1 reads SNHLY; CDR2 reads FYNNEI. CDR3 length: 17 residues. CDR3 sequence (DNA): TGTGCCAGCAGACGGGGGACAGCCCTCCCTAGCACAGATACGCAGTATTTT. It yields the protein CASRRGTALPSTDTQYF.

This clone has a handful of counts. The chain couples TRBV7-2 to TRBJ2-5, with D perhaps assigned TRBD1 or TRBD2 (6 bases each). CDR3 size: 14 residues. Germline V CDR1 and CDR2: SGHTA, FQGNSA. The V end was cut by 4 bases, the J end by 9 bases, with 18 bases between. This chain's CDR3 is CASSSHRDSPSQYF. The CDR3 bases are TGTGCCAGCAGCTCCCACAGGGACTCCCCGTCCCAGTACTTC. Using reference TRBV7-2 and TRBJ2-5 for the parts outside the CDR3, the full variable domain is GAGVSQSPSNKVTEKGKDVELRCDPISGHTALYWYRQSLGQGLEFLIYFQGNSAPDKSGLPSDRFSAERTGGSVSTLTIQRTQQEDSAVYLCASSSHRDSPSQYFGPGTRLLVL.

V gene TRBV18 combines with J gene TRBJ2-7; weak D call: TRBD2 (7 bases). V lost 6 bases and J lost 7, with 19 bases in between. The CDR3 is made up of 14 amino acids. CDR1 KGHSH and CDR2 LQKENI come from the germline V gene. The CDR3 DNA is TGTGCCAGCTCCCCCCAGGGGCAGGGAGGGGAGCAGTACTTC. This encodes CASSPQGQGGEQYF.

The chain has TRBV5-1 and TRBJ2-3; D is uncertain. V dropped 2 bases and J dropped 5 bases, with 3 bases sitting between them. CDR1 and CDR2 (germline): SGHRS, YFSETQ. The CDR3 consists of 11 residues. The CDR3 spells CASSFEDTQYF. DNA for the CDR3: TGCGCCAGCAGCTTTGAAGATACGCAGTATTTT.

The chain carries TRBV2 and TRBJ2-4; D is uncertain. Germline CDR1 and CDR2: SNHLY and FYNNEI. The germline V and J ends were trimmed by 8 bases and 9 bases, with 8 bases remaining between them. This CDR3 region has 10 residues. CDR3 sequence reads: CASGRPIQYF. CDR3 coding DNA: TGTGCCAGCGGAAGACCCATTCAGTACTTC.

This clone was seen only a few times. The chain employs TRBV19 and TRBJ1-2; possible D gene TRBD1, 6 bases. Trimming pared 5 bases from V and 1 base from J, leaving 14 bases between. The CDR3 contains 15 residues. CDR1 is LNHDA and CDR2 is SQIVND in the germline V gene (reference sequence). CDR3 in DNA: TGTGCCAGTAGTCCGACAGGACAACATAACTATGGCTACACCTTC. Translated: CASSPTGQHNYGYTF. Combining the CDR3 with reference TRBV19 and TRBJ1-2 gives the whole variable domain DGGITQSPKYLFRKEGQNVTLSCEQNLNHDAMYWYRQDPGQGLRLIYYSQIVNDFQKGDIAEGYSVSREKKESFPLTVTSAQKNPTAFYLCASSPTGQHNYGYTFGSGTRLTVV.